Given below is one T cell receptor beta chain in context. Repertoires were generated with immunoSEQ multiplex PCR, while TCRdb's copy carries only in-frame clones and drops some. The sample yields some 96,000 clones, 70% to 85% seen once. These data originate in a study of T cell responses to AZD1222 COVID-19 vaccine. Trimming pared 4 bases from V and 6 bases from J, leaving 10 bases between. The germline gives CDR1 PRHDT, CDR2 FYEKMQ (reference sequence). The CDR3 contains 12 residues. This chain uses TRBV13 with TRBJ2-7; no reliable D call. The sequencing here drew on peripheral blood, taken 28 days after the second AZD1222 dose. The sequence was collected from an adult who received the AZD1222 COVID-19 vaccine. The CDR3 region has the DNA TGTGCCAGCAGCTCCTTTTTGGGCGAGCAGTACTTC. It yields the protein CASSSFLGEQYF.